These 27 T cell receptor beta chains were sequenced from one sample in a study of shared clonotypes between healthy human individuals. Sequencing used immunoSEQ multiplex PCR; TCRdb keeps in-frame clones, though not all of them. The data hold some 96,000 clones, with around half observed a single time. Sequencing used PBMCs. These receptors all come from a woman aged 40 to 49 in good health. Some clones in this sample may be carry-over from other donors' samples.

This clone came up many times. The rearrangement uses TRBV9 and TRBJ1-1; D is unresolved. V was cut by 0 bases and J by 3 bases, with 18 bases left in between. The CDR3 consists of 17 residues. Germline assignment: CDR1 SGDLS and CDR2 YYNGEE. The CDR3 loop reads CASSVAGLRAWDTEAFF. CDR3 sequence (DNA): TGTGCCAGCAGCGTAGCGGGTTTGAGGGCCTGGGACACTGAAGCTTTCTTT.

This clone showed up just a few times. V is TRBV29-1 and J is TRBJ2-1; the D is unclear. CDR3 size: 11 residues. Looked up from germline, CDR1 is SQVTM and CDR2 is ANQGSEA. Trimming pared 2 bases from V and 9 bases from J, leaving 8 bases between. CDR3 sequence reads: CSVELSVEQFF. CDR3 nucleotide sequence: TGCAGCGTTGAATTAAGCGTTGAGCAGTTCTTC.

The genes are TRBV27 and TRBJ2-5, with D perhaps TRBD1 (5 bases). V was shortened by 3 bases and J by 2 bases, with 7 bases between the two germline ends. Germline CDR1 MNHEY, CDR2 SMNVEV (reference sequence). The CDR3 length is 13 residues. CDR3 nucleotides: TGTGCCAGCAGTTTTTCAGGGCAAGAGACCCAGTACTTC. As protein: CASSFSGQETQYF.

Many counts were recorded for this clone. V is TRBV1 and J is TRBJ1-2. TRBV1 is deemed a pseudogene. This CDR3 is built from 13 residues. The CDR3: CTSSRLLPYGYTF. Written as DNA, the CDR3 is TGCACCAGCAGCCGCCTCCTACCGTATGGCTACACCTTC.

The chain has TRBV21-1 and TRBJ2-1. TRBV21-1 is listed as a pseudogene. CDR3 length: 16 residues. CDR3 sequence: CASSKERAGSYNEQFF. Here the CDR3 DNA reads TGTGCCAGCAGCAAAGAGAGAGCAGGGAGCTACAATGAGCAGTTCTTC.

This clone was detected ten times or more. The chain links TRBV18 to TRBJ1-4; the D gene is possibly TRBD1 (5 bases). The ends were cut back, 5 bases at V and 1 base at J, with 5 bases in the middle. Germline V gives CDR1 KGHSH, CDR2 LQKENI. This CDR3 contains 13 residues. In DNA, the CDR3 is TGTGCCAGCTCAGGGGGAACTAATGAAAAACTGTTTTTT. Translated: CASSGGTNEKLFF.

The CDR3 sequence: CASSEWETQYF. In DNA form, the CDR3 reads TGTGCCAGCAGTGAATGGGAGACCCAGTACTTC. The J gene is TRBJ2-5, the V gene TRBV2; D not certain. The CDR3 runs 11 residues. V was pared by 2 bases and J by 5 bases, with 3 bases between. The V gene's germline CDR1 is SNHLY and CDR2 FYNNEI. The complete variable domain, with remaining parts taken from reference TRBV2 and TRBJ2-5, reads EPEVTQTPSHQVTQMGQEVILRCVPISNHLYFYWYRQILGQKVEFLVSFYNNEISEKSEIFDDQFSVERPDGSNFTLKIRSTKLEDSAMYFCASSEWETQYFGPGTRLLVL.

As to this clone: This sequence may be a read error, since a much larger clone differs from it by one base. The chain combines TRBV27 with TRBJ2-7; TRBD2 matches at 7 bases. The germline CDR1 and CDR2 sequences are MNHEY and SMNVEV (reference sequence). This CDR3 has 12 amino acids. Trimming took 6 bases from V and 3 from J; bases not matched to a gene: 2. The CDR3 DNA follows: TGTGCCAGCAGCTGGGGGGGCTACGAGCAGTACTTC. Translated, it gives CASSWGGYEQYF.

This chain links TRBV19 with TRBJ1-1; D might be TRBD1 (6 bases). Germline CDR1 is LNHDA and CDR2 is SQIVND (reference sequence). Trimming removed 7 bases from V and 5 bases from J, with 17 bases in between. This CDR3 spans 14 amino acids. The CDR3: CASTPSGVLTEAFF. The CDR3 nucleotides are TGTGCCAGTACCCCTTCAGGGGTTTTAACTGAAGCTTTCTTT.

Remarks on this clone: With a much larger clone just one base away, this may be a read error. This sample also contains other DNA sequences that code for the same CDR3. The genes are TRBV15 and TRBJ2-7, with D unclear. The length of the CDR3 is 11 residues. CDR1 and CDR2 (germline): LNHNV, YYDKDF (reference sequence). This CDR3 is CATSRDLEQYF. The CDR3 region has the DNA TGTGCCACTAGCAGAGATCTCGAGCAGTACTTC.

Points on this clone: One base separates it from a far larger clone, so it is likely a read error. This chain connects TRBV28 to TRBJ1-2; D uncertain. The CDR3 runs 17 residues. Deletions cut 5 bases from V and 1 base from J, with 20 bases between. Germline values: CDR1 MDHEN, CDR2 SYDVKM. As DNA, the CDR3 is TGTGCCAGCAGTCAAAGCTTGGCGCGCAGGTTTAACTATGGCTACACCTTC. It specifies CASSQSLARRFNYGYTF.

The rearrangement joins TRBV4-2 to TRBJ2-1, with no clear D. CDR3 length equals 14 residues. The germline CDR1 and CDR2 sequences are LGHNA and YNFKEQ. V lost 0 bases and J 2 bases, leaving 5 bases between the germline ends. The CDR3 loop reads CASSQDHPYNEQFF. In DNA form, the CDR3 reads TGTGCCAGCAGCCAAGATCACCCCTACAATGAGCAGTTCTTC.

There are a few counts of this clone. The gene calls are TRBV29-1 and TRBJ2-5, with 7 bases lining up with TRBD1. V gave up 8 bases and J gave up 4 bases; unmatched junction bases: 13. CDR1 and CDR2 from the germline V gene are SQVTM and ANQGSEA. This CDR3 is built from 14 residues. This CDR3 is CSIYGRDRVETQYF. The CDR3 DNA is TGCAGCATATACGGTAGGGACAGAGTAGAGACCCAGTACTTC.

This clone occurred a few times. The gene calls are TRBV11-2 and TRBJ2-1; D possibly corresponds to TRBD1 (6 bases). The CDR3 spans 14 residues. Germline-derived CDR1 and CDR2 are SGHAT and FQNNGV. V was trimmed by 2 bases and J by 6 bases, leaving 11 bases between them. CDR3 coding DNA: TGTGCCAGCAGCTTAAATACAGGGCTCAATGAGCAGTTCTTC. The encoded protein is CASSLNTGLNEQFF.

This clone came up once. The V and J genes are TRBV28 and TRBJ2-7; D gene unclear. This CDR3 region has 13 residues. V shed 8 bases and J shed 2 bases, with 13 bases lying between them. Germline loops: CDR1 MDHEN, CDR2 SYDVKM. The CDR3 DNA sequence: TGTGCCAGCTTGAACACCGGAACCTACGAGCAGTACTTC. Its protein is CASLNTGTYEQYF.

V is TRBV28 and J is TRBJ1-2; the match to TRBD1 covers 8 bases. The germline V gene encodes CDR1 MDHEN and CDR2 SYDVKM. Unmatched junction bases numbered 5, after V lost 6 bases and J lost 5 bases. CDR3 length: 13 amino acids. The CDR3 DNA reads as TGTGCCAGCAGCCATGGACAGGGATATGGCTACACCTTC. Amino acids: CASSHGQGYGYTF.

Many counts were recorded for this clone. The chain links TRBV6-6 to TRBJ2-5; 14 bases are a match to TRBD2. This CDR3 comprises 15 residues. J gave up 3 bases and V 4 bases, and 1 base lay outside the gene matches. Germline assignment: CDR1 MNHNY and CDR2 SVGAGI (reference sequence). CDR3 sequence (DNA): TGTGCCAGCAGTTTGGGACTAGCGGGAGAAGAGACCCAGTACTTC. Protein sequence: CASSLGLAGEETQYF.

The rearrangement uses TRBV7-2 and TRBJ2-3, with TRBD2 matching 13 bases. Germline lookup yields CDR1 SGHTA and CDR2 FQGNSA. This CDR3 region has 16 residues. V lost 5 bases and J lost 2; bases outside the gene matches: 4. CDR3 region: CASSVGLAGPTDTQYF. The CDR3 bases are TGTGCCAGCAGCGTGGGACTAGCGGGACCCACAGATACGCAGTATTTT.

The genes are TRBV4-1 and TRBJ2-3; D might be TRBD2 (5 bases). Trimming shortened V by 1 base and J by 6 bases, and 14 bases separated the two germline ends. CDR3 size: 15 residues. In germline, CDR1 is MGHRA, CDR2 YSYEKL. Written as DNA, the CDR3 is TGCGCCAGCAGCCAAGTCGGGGTTCTGCGGGATACGCAGTATTTT. It specifies CASSQVGVLRDTQYF.

The gene calls are TRBV30 and TRBJ2-7, with 8 bases lining up with TRBD1. The germline gives CDR1 GTSNPN, CDR2 SVGIG (reference sequence). This CDR3 contains 14 residues. J gave up 7 bases and V 3 bases, and 11 bases lay outside the gene matches. As DNA, the CDR3 is TGTGCCTGGAGGCAGGCAGGGGGCAGCTGGGAGCAGTACTTC. It codes for CAWRQAGGSWEQYF.

The sample holds a few counts of this clone. The chain is built from TRBV30 and TRBJ2-7; D unclear. There are 14 residues in the CDR3. Trimming pared 1 base from V and 0 bases from J, leaving 10 bases between. Per the germline V gene, CDR1 is GTSNPN and CDR2 is SVGIG (reference sequence). This chain's CDR3 is CAWSEVVPSYEQYF. CDR3 in DNA: TGTGCCTGGAGTGAGGTGGTACCCTCCTACGAGCAGTACTTC.

The chain uses TRBV30 and TRBJ1-5; unclear D gene. V gave up 0 bases and J gave up 6 bases, with 12 bases separating them. The CDR3 is 14 residues long. Germline values: CDR1 GTSNPN, CDR2 SVGIG (reference sequence). CDR3 sequence: CAWSVEAVIQPQHF. The CDR3 nucleotides are TGTGCCTGGAGTGTAGAGGCAGTCATTCAGCCCCAGCATTTT.

The J gene is TRBJ2-1, the V gene TRBV29-1; 7 bases are shared with TRBD2. The CDR3 contains 13 residues. The V and J ends lost 4 bases and 9 bases, in that order; junction bases with no gene match: 9. Germline V lookup: CDR1 SQVTM, CDR2 ANQGSEA. CDR3 bases: TGCAGCGTTGGACTAGCCGTCGAACGTGAGCAGTTCTTC. Its protein is CSVGLAVEREQFF.

With respect to this clone: The junction departs from the called germline gene at one end, perhaps through a read error. V usage is TRBV9 and J usage is TRBJ2-5, with D perhaps given as TRBD1 or TRBD2 (6 bases each). The J call may be wrong; the DNA end is better matched by TRBJ2-7. The germline V gene has CDR1 SGDLS and CDR2 YYNGEE. This CDR3 region has 14 residues. The DNA for the CDR3 is TGTGCCAGCAGCGTAGGGGGGGCCTCCGACGAGCAGTACTTC. This encodes CASSVGGASDEQYF.

This clone was counted many times. CDR3 loop: CATSRDRPSGANVLTF. DNA for the CDR3: TGTGCCACCAGCAGAGATCGCCCCTCTGGGGCCAACGTCCTGACTTTC. The chain recombines TRBV15 with TRBJ2-6; no clear D gene. The CDR3 runs 16 residues. Trimming stripped 0 bases from V and 0 bases from J, with 6 bases between. Germline V CDR1 and CDR2: LNHNV, YYDKDF (reference sequence).

This clone appeared many times. The chain recombines TRBV2 with TRBJ2-3, with D unresolved. V lost 0 bases, J lost 6 bases, and 4 bases lay in between. The germline CDR1 and CDR2 sequences are SNHLY and FYNNEI. The CDR3 has 12 residues. The CDR3 DNA reads TGTGCCAGCAGTGAAGCTTGGGATACGCAGTATTTT. Protein product: CASSEAWDTQYF. Using reference TRBV2 and TRBJ2-3 for the parts outside the CDR3, the full variable domain is EPEVTQTPSHQVTQMGQEVILRCVPISNHLYFYWYRQILGQKVEFLVSFYNNEISEKSEIFDDQFSVERPDGSNFTLKIRSTKLEDSAMYFCASSEAWDTQYFGPGTRLTVL.

Concerning this clone: A far larger clone is only one base removed, so a read error is likely. The chain carries TRBV15 and TRBJ2-3; possibly TRBD2 for D (6 bases). The CDR3 has 14 residues. The V end lost 1 base, the J end lost 5 bases, and 10 bases lay between the germline ends. The V gene's germline CDR1 is LNHNV and CDR2 YYDKDF (reference sequence). CDR3 coding DNA: TGTGCCACCAGCAGAGGCGGGGATGTAGATACGCAGTATTTT. Translation gives CATSRGGDVDTQYF.